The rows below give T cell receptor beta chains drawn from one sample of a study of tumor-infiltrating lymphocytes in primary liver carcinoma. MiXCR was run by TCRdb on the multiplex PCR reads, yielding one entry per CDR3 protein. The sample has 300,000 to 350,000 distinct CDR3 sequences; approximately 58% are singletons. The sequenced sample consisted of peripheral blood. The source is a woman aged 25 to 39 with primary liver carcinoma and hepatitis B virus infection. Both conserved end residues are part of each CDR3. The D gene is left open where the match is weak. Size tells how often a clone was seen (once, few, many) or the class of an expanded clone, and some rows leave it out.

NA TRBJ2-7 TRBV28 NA TGTGCCAGCAGCCGTCGGACGGCCTCCTACGAGCAGTACTTC CASSRRTASYEQYF
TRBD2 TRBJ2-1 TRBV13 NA TGTGCCAGCAGCTCACCAGCGGGAATTTACAATGAGCAGTTCTTC CASSSPAGIYNEQFF
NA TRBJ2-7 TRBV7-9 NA TGTGCCAGCAGCTTATTCGGCCGGGGGGCATCCTACGAGCAGTACTTC CASSLFGRGASYEQYF
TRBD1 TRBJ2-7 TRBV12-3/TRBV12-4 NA TGTGTCAGCAGTTTAGGACCCGGGACAGCCTCCTACGAGCAGTACTTC CVSSLGPGTASYEQYF
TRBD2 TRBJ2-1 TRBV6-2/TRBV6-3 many TGTGCCAGCAATCGGGGGGAGTACAATGAGCAGTTCTTC CASNRGEYNEQFF
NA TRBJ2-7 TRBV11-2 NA TGTGCCAGCAGTCTCTATAGTTTAGAGCAGTACTTC CASSLYSLEQYF
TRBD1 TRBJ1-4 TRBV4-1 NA TGCGCCAGCAACTACGGACAGGGCCCAACTAATGAAAAACTGTTTTTT CASNYGQGPTNEKLFF
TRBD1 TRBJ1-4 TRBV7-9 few TGTGCCAGCAGCACGGGACAGGGATTAGAAAAACTGTTTTTT CASSTGQGLEKLFF
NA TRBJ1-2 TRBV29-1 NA TGCAGCACTGAACCTCTGCCGTATGGCTTCACCTTC CSTEPLPYGFTF
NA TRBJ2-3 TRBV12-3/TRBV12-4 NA TGTACCAGCAGTTATCAGTACACAGGTACCCAGTATTTT CTSSYQYTGTQYF
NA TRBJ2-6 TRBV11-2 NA TGTACCAGCAGCTCAGGGACCCGCGCCAACGTCCTGACTTTC CTSSSGTRANVLTF
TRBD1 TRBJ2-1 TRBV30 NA TGTGCCTGGAGTGTAAGGGGGCGGGACAGGGACTACAATGAGCAGTTCTTC CAWSVRGRDRDYNEQFF
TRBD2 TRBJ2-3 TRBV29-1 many TGCAGCGTTGAAGGTTTGAGGCTAGCGGGAGGGAGCACAGATACGCAGTATTTT CSVEGLRLAGGSTDTQYF
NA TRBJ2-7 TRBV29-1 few TGCAGCGTTGACCTAAGGACGGATGGAACCTACGAGCAGTACTTC CSVDLRTDGTYEQYF
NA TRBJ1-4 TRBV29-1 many TGCAGCTTCCAGGACAGCCCACTTGAAAAACTGTTTTTT CSFQDSPLEKLFF
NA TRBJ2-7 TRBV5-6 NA TGTGCCAGCACGGGGGACATACAAGCCTACGAGCAGTACTTC CASTGDIQAYEQYF
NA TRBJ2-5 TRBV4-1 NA TGCGCCAGCAGCCAAGACTATTTCCAGACCCAGTACTTC CASSQDYFQTQYF
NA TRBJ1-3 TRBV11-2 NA TGTGCCAGCAACTGGAGTTTGGTGGGATCTGGAAACATCATATATTTT CASNWSLVGSGNIIYF
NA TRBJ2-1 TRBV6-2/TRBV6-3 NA TGTGCCAACAGCCGTATGACTACCCAGCAATTCTTC CANSRMTTQQFF
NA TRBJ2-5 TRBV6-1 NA TGTGCCAGCGGAGCACGTGTTGGGACAAGTCGAGGAGGGACCCAGTACTTC CASGARVGTSRGGTQYF
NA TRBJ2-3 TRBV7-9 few TGTGCCAGCAGCTCATCCGGGGCTAGCACAGATACGCAGTATTTT CASSSSGASTDTQYF
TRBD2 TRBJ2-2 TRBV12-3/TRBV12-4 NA TGTACCAGCAGTTCCCCGTTGACTAGCGGGATGACCGGGGAGCTGTTTTTT CTSSSPLTSGMTGELFF
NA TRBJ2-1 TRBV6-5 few TGTGCCAGCAGTTACTCGAACCCCTATAATGAGCAGTTCTTC CASSYSNPYNEQFF
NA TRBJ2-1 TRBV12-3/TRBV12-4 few TGTGCCAGCGGGGTTTTAGCGGAGTACAATGAGCAGTTCTTC CASGVLAEYNEQFF
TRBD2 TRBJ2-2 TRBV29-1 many TGCAGCGCAATCGGGACTAGCTTCACCGGGGAGCTGTTTTTT CSAIGTSFTGELFF
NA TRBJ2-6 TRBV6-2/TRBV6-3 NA TGTGCCAGCAGCCTCGTGAGCGGCTCTGAGGCCAACGTCCTGACTTTC CASSLVSGSEANVLTF
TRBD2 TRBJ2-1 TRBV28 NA TGTGCCAGCAGCACACTTAGCGGGAGGGTGGGCGATGAGCAGTTCTTC CASSTLSGRVGDEQFF
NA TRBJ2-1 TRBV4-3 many TGCGCCAGCAGCCAAGGAGCCCAGCCCCGACACAATGAGCAGTTCTTC CASSQGAQPRHNEQFF
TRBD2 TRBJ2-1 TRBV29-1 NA TGCAGCTCCGGTGGCGGGAGGGCCGCAAGTGAGCAGTTCTTC CSSGGGRAASEQFF
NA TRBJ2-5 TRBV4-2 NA TGTGCCAACAGCCAAGATCGCGCCTTCCGGCGTCCCAACAGAGAGACCCAGTACTTC CANSQDRAFRRPNRETQYF
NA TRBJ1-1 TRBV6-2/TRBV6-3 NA TGTGCCAGCAGTTACGAGAGGGGGACATCCGTTTCGAACACTGAAGCTTTCTTT CASSYERGTSVSNTEAFF
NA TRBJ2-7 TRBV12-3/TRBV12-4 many TGTGCCAGCAGGGGGTCTTTAACCTACGAGCAGTACTTC CASRGSLTYEQYF
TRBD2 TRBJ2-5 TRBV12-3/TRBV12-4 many TGTGCCAGCAGTCCTGGGACTAGCGGGGGACAAGAGACCCAGTACTTC CASSPGTSGGQETQYF
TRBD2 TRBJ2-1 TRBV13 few TGTGCCAGCAGCCCTACCTGGACTAGCGGTTACAATGAGCAGTTCTTC CASSPTWTSGYNEQFF
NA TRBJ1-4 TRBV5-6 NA TGTGCCAGCAGCTTGCGGGGGGGGGGTAAAGACCCCAAGCTGTTTTTT CASSLRGGGKDPKLFF